The 17 T cell receptor beta chains in this list originate from one sample, sequenced in a study of molecular identifiers for immune sequencing clone quantification. TCRdb reanalysed the PCR reads using MiXCR and keeps one entry per CDR3 protein. The sample contains approximately 320,000 distinct CDR3 sequences, over 20% of which appear only once. What was sequenced was naive CD8+ T cells from blood, with Jurkat cell RNA spiked in. Subset indicated: FACS-sorted CD8+CD4-CCR7+CD45RA+ naive T cells. The receptors were gathered from a human donor in good health. Some libraries in this study had Jurkat cell RNA spiked in.

This clonotype was seen more than once but under ten times. Here the CDR3 DNA reads TGTGCCAGCAGCCCGACGCGGGACCCGCGCACAGATACGCAGTATTTT. Protein product: CASSPTRDPRTDTQYF. The genes are TRBV6-2 or TRBV6-3 and TRBJ2-3; D is perhaps TRBD2 (6 bases). Per germline, CDR1 MNHEY and CDR2 SVGEGT. CDR3 length: 16 residues. V lost 6 bases, J lost 1 base, and 17 bases lay in between.

In its sample, this clonotype was seen many times. J is TRBJ2-3 and V is TRBV4-1; perhaps TRBD2 as D (6 bases). Trimming removed 1 base at V and 2 bases at J, with 16 bases between. CDR1 is MGHRA, CDR2 YSYEKL, per germline. This CDR3 has 17 amino acids. Here the CDR3 reads CASSQAQGGFLTDTQYF. CDR3 sequence (DNA): TGCGCCAGCAGCCAAGCTCAGGGAGGTTTCCTCACAGATACGCAGTATTTT.

The V gene is TRBV6-2 or TRBV6-3, the J gene TRBJ2-2; 10 bases fit TRBD1. CDR1 and CDR2 (germline): MNHEY, SVGEGT. CDR3 length: 21 amino acids. The ends lost 6 bases at V and 3 bases at J; junction bases unmatched: 22. CDR3 region: CASSRLWPSTGQGLDTGELFF. CDR3 nucleotides: TGTGCCAGCAGCCGACTTTGGCCCTCAACGGGACAGGGGCTTGACACCGGGGAGCTGTTTTTT.

This clonotype was counted many times. The rearrangement links TRBV9 to TRBJ2-2; D perhaps matches TRBD2 (6 bases). The V end was cut by 0 bases, the J end by 3 bases, with 12 bases between. CDR3 length: 16 amino acids. Germline V gives CDR1 SGDLS, CDR2 YYNGEE. The CDR3 here is CASSVEGGKDTGELFF. The DNA for the CDR3 is TGTGCCAGCAGCGTAGAGGGCGGGAAGGACACCGGGGAGCTGTTTTTT.

In its sample, this clonotype was seen a few times. The chain has TRBV27 and TRBJ1-5; the D is unclear. Germline-derived CDR1 and CDR2 are MNHEY and SMNVEV (reference sequence). Deletions cut 0 bases from V and 4 bases from J, with 4 bases between. CDR3 size: 13 residues. This chain's CDR3 is CASSLSLNQPQHF. DNA for the CDR3: TGTGCCAGCAGTTTATCTCTGAATCAGCCCCAGCATTTT.

The chain has TRBV27 and TRBJ1-5, with a weak D call TRBD1 (5 bases). Trimming took 6 bases from V and 0 from J, leaving 9 bases between them. The CDR3 is 14 residues long. From germline, CDR1 is MNHEY and CDR2 SMNVEV (reference sequence). This CDR3 reads CASRPGLSNQPQHF. The CDR3 DNA follows: TGTGCCAGCAGACCAGGGCTTAGCAATCAGCCCCAGCATTTT.

This rearrangement joins TRBV3-1 to TRBJ2-3; D remains unclear. Germline-derived CDR1 and CDR2 are LGHDT and YNNKEL (reference sequence). The CDR3 extends over 16 amino acids. The V end was cut by 2 bases, the J end by 2 bases, with 14 bases between. The CDR3, as DNA: TGTGCCAGCAGCCAACTCAGCAGAACCTTCACAGATACGCAGTATTTT. This translates into CASSQLSRTFTDTQYF.

As regards this clonotype: With a much larger clone just one base away, this may be a read error. The rearrangement joins TRBV4-1 to TRBJ2-3, with a tentative D call TRBD2 (6 bases). Germline assignment: CDR1 MGHRA and CDR2 YSYEKL. This CDR3 contains 15 residues. The CDR3 loop reads CASSPTGTSTGTQYF. In DNA form, the CDR3 reads TGCGCCAGCAGCCCGACGGGAACTAGCACAGGTACGCAGTATTTT.

On this clonotype itself: The conserved final phenylalanine or tryptophan is absent from the CDR3, which likely points to a read error. V and J are TRBV28 and TRBJ2-7; 12 nucleotides agree with TRBD1. Trimming removed 3 bases from V and 7 bases from J; junction bases left unmatched: 10. The CDR3 loop spans 16 amino acids. CDR1 MDHEN and CDR2 SYDVKM come from the germline V gene. CDR3 residues: CASSFRPGQGAEEQYS. DNA for the CDR3: TGTGCCAGCAGTTTCCGACCGGGACAGGGGGCGGAGGAGCAGTACTCC.

The gene calls are TRBV12-3 or TRBV12-4 and TRBJ1-1; D unclear. Trimming shortened V by 2 bases and J by 5 bases, and 15 bases separated the two germline ends. CDR3 length: 15 residues. The CDR3 loop is CASSLSPDWWTEAFF. The CDR3 nucleotides read TGTGCCAGCAGTTTAAGCCCGGACTGGTGGACTGAAGCTTTCTTT.

Regarding this clonotype: This is likely a read error, given that the CDR3 carries no conserved phenylalanine or tryptophan at its end. The rearrangement uses TRBV7-6 and TRBJ2-5; 9 nucleotides line up with TRBD1. This CDR3 is 16 amino acids long. CDR1 and CDR2 from the germline V gene are SGHVS and FNYEAQ. Germline trimming cut 6 bases from V and 3 bases from J; bases unmatched to any gene: 11. CDR3 in DNA: TGTGCCAGCAGTCCTCTCTTGGGACAGGGAAAAGAGACCCAGTACCTC. Protein sequence: CASSPLLGQGKETQYL.

This clonotype was detected a few times. This sequence joins TRBV27 and TRBJ2-1, with TRBD2 matching over 8 bases. Germline values: CDR1 MNHEY, CDR2 SMNVEV (reference sequence). CDR3 size: 16 residues. V was clipped by 5 bases and J by 2 bases; unmatched bases: 8. The DNA for the CDR3 is TGTGCCAGCAGTCCCCGGGGGCGGGGGGCCTACAATGAGCAGTTCTTC. It yields the protein CASSPRGRGAYNEQFF.

Regarding this clonotype: This CDR3 is missing its conserved last phenylalanine or tryptophan, likely due to a read error. This chain connects TRBV7-8 to TRBJ2-5; D is undetermined. The germline V gene encodes CDR1 SGHVS and CDR2 FQNEAQ. CDR3 length: 11 amino acids. Written as DNA, the CDR3 is TGTGCCAGCAGCTTGAGAGAGCCCCAGTACTCC. Its translation: CASSLREPQYS.

This clonotype was recorded once. The chain combines TRBV27 with TRBJ2-3; 7 bases fit TRBD1. This CDR3 contains 14 residues. Germline lookup yields CDR1 MNHEY and CDR2 SMNVEV (reference sequence). The V and J ends lost 4 bases and 6 bases, in that order; junction bases with no gene match: 7. CDR3 region: CASSSWDSRDTQYF. The CDR3 nucleotides are TGTGCCAGCAGTTCCTGGGACAGCCGGGATACGCAGTATTTT.

This clonotype was observed a single time. The conserved final phenylalanine or tryptophan is absent from the CDR3, which likely points to a read error. V and J are TRBV29-1 and TRBJ2-7; 7 positions match TRBD1. Germline V gene sequence: CDR1 SQVTM, CDR2 ANQGSEA. The CDR3 is made up of 15 amino acids. V was clipped by 6 bases and J by 1 base; unmatched bases: 12. The DNA of the CDR3 is TGCAGCGTACCGGGACAGTTCTCTGTTTCCTACGAGCAGTACTCC. Translation: CSVPGQFSVSYEQYS.

A note on this clonotype: Since a much larger clone is just one base distant, this may be a read error. The V and J genes are TRBV14 and TRBJ1-2, with TRBD1 matching 8 bases. The CDR3 contains 14 residues. The germline gives CDR1 SGHDN, CDR2 FVKESK. DNA for the CDR3: TGTGCCAGCAGCCCGTGGGACAGGAACTATGGCTGCACCTTC. Amino acid sequence: CASSPWDRNYGCTF. The variable domain in full, with the rest retrieved from reference TRBV14 and TRBJ1-2, is EAGVTQFPSHSVIEKGQTVTLRCDPISGHDNLYWYRRVMGKEIKFLLHFVKESKQDESGMPNNRFLAERTGGTYSTLKVQPAELEDSGVYFCASSPWDRNYGCTFGSGTRLTVV.

There are a few counts of this clonotype. The V and J genes are TRBV30 and TRBJ1-5; D uncertain. The CDR3 extends over 16 amino acids. V dropped 0 bases and J dropped 5 bases, with 17 bases sitting between them. Germline V gene sequence: CDR1 GTSNPN, CDR2 SVGIG (reference sequence). The CDR3 DNA is TGTGCCTGGAGTGTGGGATCCCCGACGGGCCATCAGCCCCAGCATTTT. Protein sequence: CAWSVGSPTGHQPQHF.